The next 18 T cell receptor beta chains were all read from a single sample in a study of response to subunit inactivated influenza vaccine (dated by TCRdb to between 2017 and 2018). The protocol used for the library was RT-PCR. The reads were generated on an Illumina HiSeq 2500. TCRdb took the public reads, trimmed them with fastp at Q25, ran MiXCR for clone calling and kept in-frame beta chains. Under each unique CDR3 protein, matching rows form one entry showing the most common genes and DNA. For this sample there are around 480,000 distinct CDR3 sequences; approximately 17% appear just once. Of the sample, less than 4% falls within the top ten clones. This material consisted of CD4+ T cells sorted from PBMCs, taken less than 30 months after vaccination. Receptors were obtained from a man between 50 and 69 years old who received an inactivated influenza vaccine. Donor details come from another sample of the same person, matched by shared clones.

In this sample, this clonotype turned up a few times. The genes are TRBV11-2 and TRBJ2-7, with D possibly matching TRBD1 (5 bases). The CDR3 extends over 16 amino acids. Deletions cut 4 bases from V and 0 bases from J, with 16 bases between. The V gene's germline CDR1 is SGHAT and CDR2 FQNNGV. CDR3 amino acids: CASSSSRGAASYEQYF. CDR3 coding DNA: TGTGCCAGCAGCTCATCTCGTGGGGCTGCCTCCTACGAGCAGTACTTC.

V is TRBV20-1 and J is TRBJ2-3; 9 nucleotides match TRBD2. Germline-derived CDR1 and CDR2 are DFQATT and SNEGSKA (reference sequence). V shed 4 bases, J shed 5 bases, and the junction held 10 bases outside the gene matches. CDR3 length: 15 residues. The DNA of the CDR3 is TGCAGTGCTACCCCGATAGCGGGAGTTGTAGATACGCAGTATTTT. Its protein product is CSATPIAGVVDTQYF.

The sample holds a few counts of this clonotype. V gene TRBV9 combines with J gene TRBJ2-3; the match to TRBD2 covers 11 bases. There are 15 residues in the CDR3. Germline loops: CDR1 SGDLS, CDR2 YYNGEE. The V and J ends lost 3 bases and 9 bases, in that order; junction bases with no gene match: 9. This CDR3 reads CASSAGGLAATTQYF. For the CDR3, the DNA is TGTGCCAGCAGCGCCGGGGGACTAGCGGCCACAACGCAGTATTTT.

This clonotype has just a few counts. The chain employs TRBV27 and TRBJ1-2; TRBD1 matches 8 bases. This CDR3 is built from 15 residues. V gave up 3 bases and J gave up 8 bases; unmatched junction bases: 11. The germline CDR1 and CDR2 sequences are MNHEY and SMNVEV (reference sequence). Here the CDR3 reads CASSFLGQGAEGYTF. The CDR3, as DNA: TGTGCCAGCAGTTTTCTAGGCCAGGGGGCGGAAGGCTACACCTTC.

By share, this clonotype ranks as medium-sized (0.01 to 0.1%). V is TRBV12-3 or TRBV12-4 and J is TRBJ1-2; D perhaps matches TRBD1 (5 bases). The length of the CDR3 is 11 residues. Trimming shortened V by 5 bases and J by 7 bases, and 8 bases separated the two germline ends. CDR3 amino acids: CASSPGTGYTF. In DNA, the CDR3 is TGTGCCAGCAGTCCAGGGACTGGCTACACCTTC.

The chain recombines TRBV10-3 with TRBJ1-5; D possibly corresponds to TRBD1 (6 bases). V lost 0 bases to trimming and J lost 3 bases, with 9 bases between them. The CDR3 runs to 15 residues. Germline V gives CDR1 ENHRY, CDR2 SYGVKD. CDR3 nucleotides: TGTGCCATCAGTGAGTCAGGACAGATCAATCAGCCCCAGCATTTT. It yields the protein CAISESGQINQPQHF.

This chain joins TRBV20-1 and TRBJ2-1; tentatively, D is TRBD2 (5 bases). CDR1 is DFQATT, CDR2 SNEGSKA, per germline (reference sequence). This CDR3 comprises 13 residues. Trimming shortened V by 6 bases and J by 8 bases, and 17 bases separated the two germline ends. The CDR3 DNA reads TGCAGTGCCCCCTCTAGAGGGCACGATGAGCAGTTCTTC. This sequence encodes CSAPSRGHDEQFF.

The chain combines TRBV29-1 with TRBJ2-7; D assignment may be TRBD1 or TRBD2 (5 bases each). Trimming took 5 bases from V and 1 from J, leaving 15 bases between them. This CDR3 region has 14 residues. Germline V gives CDR1 SQVTM, CDR2 ANQGSEA. Here the CDR3 DNA reads TGCAGCGTTAAGGGGACCCGGGAATCCTACGAGCAGTACTTC. Protein product: CSVKGTRESYEQYF.

The chain recombines TRBV4-2 with TRBJ2-3, with D possibly matching TRBD2 (7 bases). The germline V gene encodes CDR1 LGHNA and CDR2 YNFKEQ. The CDR3 is made up of 17 amino acids. V was shortened by 4 bases and J by 6 bases, with 23 bases between the two germline ends. The CDR3, as DNA: TGTGCCAGCAGCCTAGAGGGGGGGACTATAACGTTGGATACGCAGTATTTT. Its protein product is CASSLEGGTITLDTQYF.

The chain combines TRBV5-4 with TRBJ2-3; 11 bases are shared with TRBD2. Germline loops: CDR1 SGHNT, CDR2 YYREEE (reference sequence). Trimming removed 3 bases from V and 7 bases from J; junction bases left unmatched: 10. CDR3 length: 16 residues. CDR3 amino acids: CASSSLAGGPTNTQYF. Written as DNA, the CDR3 is TGTGCCAGCAGCTCCTTAGCGGGGGGGCCAACTAATACGCAGTATTTT. The full variable domain, rest sourced from reference TRBV5-4 and TRBJ2-3, is ETGVTQSPTHLIKTRGQQVTLRCSSQSGHNTVSWYQQALGQGPQFIFQYYREEENGRGNFPPRFSGLQFPNYSSELNVNALELDDSALYLCASSSLAGGPTNTQYFGPGTRLTVL.

This clonotype was counted between two and nine times. The V call is TRBV20-1, the J call TRBJ2-7, with TRBD1 identical over 9 bases. V was clipped by 0 bases and J by 7 bases; unmatched bases: 7. Germline V lookup: CDR1 DFQATT, CDR2 SNEGSKA (reference sequence). The CDR3 has 14 residues. The CDR3 nucleotides read TGCAGTGCTAGAGATAACAGGGGGCGTCGGGAGCAGTACTTC. This sequence encodes CSARDNRGRREQYF.

This chain uses TRBV5-5 with TRBJ2-2, with TRBD2 matching over 8 bases. The germline V gene has CDR1 SGHKS and CDR2 YYEKEE (reference sequence). CDR3 length equals 17 residues. V dropped 4 bases and J dropped 5; count of bases not matched to a gene: 13. CDR3 nucleotide sequence: TGTGCCAGCAGCCCTTCCGGGACTAGTGCCCTTACCGGGGAGCTGTTTTTT. Residues: CASSPSGTSALTGELFF. The variable domain in full, completed from reference TRBV5-5 and TRBJ2-2, reads DAGVTQSPTHLIKTRGQQVTLRCSPISGHKSVSWYQQVLGQGPQFIFQYYEKEERGRGNFPDRFSARQFPNYSSELNVNALLLGDSALYLCASSPSGTSALTGELFFGEGSRLTVL.

The chain couples TRBV12-3 or TRBV12-4 to TRBJ2-3; D unclear. This CDR3 is built from 12 residues. V was clipped by 6 bases and J by 5 bases, with 9 bases between them. CDR3 DNA sequence: TGTGCCAGCAGCCATACGCTAGATACGCAGTATTTT. Encoded protein: CASSHTLDTQYF.

V gene TRBV7-9 combines with J gene TRBJ1-2; weak D call: TRBD1 (6 bases). Trimming cost V 1 base and J 3 bases, with 9 bases left between them. Germline-derived CDR1 and CDR2 are SEHNR and FQNEAQ (reference sequence). The CDR3 runs to 14 residues. This CDR3 is CASSLGDMDYGYTF. CDR3 bases: TGTGCCAGCAGCTTAGGGGACATGGACTATGGCTACACCTTC.

This clonotype was seen more than once but under ten times. The chain recombines TRBV28 with TRBJ1-1; TRBD1 matches 10 bases. V dropped 5 bases and J dropped 5; count of bases not matched to a gene: 8. The CDR3 spans 15 residues. The V gene's germline CDR1 is MDHEN and CDR2 SYDVKM. DNA for the CDR3: TGTGCCAGCAGTAGGACAGGGGGACGTGGGACTGAAGCTTTCTTT. Translating it yields CASSRTGGRGTEAFF. Full variable domain (missing parts from reference TRBV28 and TRBJ1-1): DVKVTQSSRYLVKRTGEKVFLECVQDMDHENMFWYRQDPGLGLRLIYFSYDVKMKEKGDIPEGYSVSREKKERFSLILESASTNQTSMYLCASSRTGGRGTEAFFGQGTRLTVV.

This clonotype was found a few times. This chain joins TRBV7-9 and TRBJ2-3; D is unclear. The germline gives CDR1 SEHNR, CDR2 FQNEAQ (reference sequence). Between the trimmed V and J ends, which lost 5 bases and 6 bases, there was a span of 21 bases. The CDR3 length is 16 residues. This CDR3 reads CASSRTPGGVLDTQYF. The CDR3 DNA reads TGTGCCAGCAGCCGTACCCCAGGTGGGGTCTTGGATACGCAGTATTTT.

This clonotype showed up just a few times. The chain has TRBV12-3 or TRBV12-4 and TRBJ1-2; D gene ambiguous. This CDR3 contains 14 residues. The V end lost 0 bases, the J end lost 8 bases, and 13 bases lay between the germline ends. CDR3: CASSLAGKGIGYTF. The CDR3, as DNA: TGTGCCAGCAGTTTAGCGGGTAAGGGAATCGGCTACACCTTC.

The CDR3 coding sequence is TGTGCCAGCAGCGATGAAGGACTAGTCACAGATACGCAGTATTTT. Translated, it gives CASSDEGLVTDTQYF. The chain couples TRBV5-5 to TRBJ2-3; 7 nucleotides match TRBD2. The V gene's germline CDR1 is SGHKS and CDR2 YYEKEE (reference sequence). This CDR3 spans 15 amino acids. The trim removed 4 bases at V and 2 bases at J, leaving 7 bases unmatched.